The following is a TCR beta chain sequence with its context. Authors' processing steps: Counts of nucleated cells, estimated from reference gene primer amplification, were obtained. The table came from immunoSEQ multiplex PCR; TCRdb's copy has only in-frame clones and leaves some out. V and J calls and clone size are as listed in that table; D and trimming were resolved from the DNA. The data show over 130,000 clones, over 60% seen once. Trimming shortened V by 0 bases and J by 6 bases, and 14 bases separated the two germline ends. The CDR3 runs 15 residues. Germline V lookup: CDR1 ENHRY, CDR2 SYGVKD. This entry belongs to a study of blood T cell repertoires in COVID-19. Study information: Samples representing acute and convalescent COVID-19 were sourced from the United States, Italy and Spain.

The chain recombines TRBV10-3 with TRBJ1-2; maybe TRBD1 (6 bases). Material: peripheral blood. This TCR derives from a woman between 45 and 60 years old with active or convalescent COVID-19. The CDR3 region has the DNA TGTGCCATCAGTGAGTCTTCCCAGGGGTGGAATGGCTACACCTTC. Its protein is CAISESSQGWNGYTF.